A selection of T cell receptor beta chains follows, all from one sample in a study of radiotherapy plus CTLA-4 blockade in lung cancer. Here immunoSEQ multiplex PCR was the method, and the copy in TCRdb shows in-frame clones only, minus some. The sample lists approximately 78,000 clones, around four fifths occurring once. The specimen comprised peripheral blood, sampled from a patient treated with radiotherapy plus ipilimumab. The receptor set was obtained from a human donor with non-small cell lung cancer who had a complete response to radiotherapy plus ipilimumab. Each CDR3 is given without its conserved first and last residue. Fields, in order: V gene, CDR3 length, J gene, CDR3 protein.

V: TRBV7-2
length: 14
J: TRBJ2-2
CDR3: ASSLYSFANTGEPF

V: TRBV7-2
length: 14
J: TRBJ2-3
CDR3: ASSSLGSAGTDTQY

V: TRBV7-9
length: 12
J: TRBJ1-4
CDR3: ASSLAGSNEKLF

V: TRBV19
length: 10
J: TRBJ1-2
CDR3: ASSTGVQGYT

V: TRBV29-1
length: 11
J: TRBJ1-5
CDR3: SVGQGTGQPQH

V: TRBV19
length: 11
J: TRBJ2-3
CDR3: ASKGVRADTQY

V: TRBV6-1
length: 12
J: TRBJ1-2
CDR3: ASSDPGDSKGYT

V: TRBV5-1
length: 14
J: TRBJ2-7
CDR3: ASSNTGGPASYEQY

V: TRBV11-2
length: 12
J: TRBJ2-1
CDR3: ASSLVVTYNEQF

V: TRBV6-4
length: 11
J: TRBJ2-1
CDR3: ASSDSDNNEQF

V: TRBV6-6
length: 12
J: TRBJ2-1
CDR3: ASTTGVTYNEQF

V: TRBV11-2
length: 14
J: TRBJ2-5
CDR3: ASSLAPLGGLETQY

V: TRBV27
length: 12
J: TRBJ1-6
CDR3: ASSLAESNSPLH

V: TRBV29-1
length: 13
J: TRBJ2-1
CDR3: SAGGGLAGVHEQF